A selection of T cell receptor beta chains follows, all from one sample in a study of shared clonotypes between healthy human individuals. Profiled with immunoSEQ multiplex PCR; TCRdb holds only in-frame clones, not every one. The table shows about 2.5 million clones, with roughly 92% occurring only once. What was sequenced was naive CD4+ T cells from PBMCs. All receptors come from a man between 18 and 35 years old in good health. Some clones in this sample may be carry-over from other donors' samples. The CDR3 runs from the conserved cysteine through the conserved F or W. Expanded clones get a size class; other rows say once, few or many, or leave the size out.

CDR3 length	V gene	clone size	J gene	CDR3 protein
15	TRBV5-4	.	TRBJ2-1	CASSLGPISYNEQFF
15	TRBV2	.	TRBJ2-3	CASSEGGGSTDTQYF
14	TRBV7-9	.	TRBJ2-5	CASSLFFGEETQYF
19	TRBV7-9	.	TRBJ1-4	CASSLKIFSGGTTNEKLFF
14	TRBV15	.	TRBJ1-4	CATSRTDFGEKLFF
16	TRBV28	.	TRBJ2-2	CASTLTSGENTGELFF
17	TRBV27	.	TRBJ2-6	CASSPIRQFSGANVLTF
16	TRBV4-2	.	TRBJ2-3	CASSPTGSGGTDTQYF
15	TRBV28	.	TRBJ1-1	CASRRDTGGGTEAFF
16	TRBV15	.	TRBJ2-5	CATSRGFRRIGETQYF
14	TRBV5-4	.	TRBJ1-1	CASSTQGMNTEAFF
15	TRBV18	.	TRBJ1-1	CASSPGQALLTEAFF
15	TRBV5-6	.	TRBJ1-2	CASRHAIQAEWGYTF
11	TRBV7-2	.	TRBJ2-7	CASSLIYEQYF
13	TRBV18	.	TRBJ2-7	CASSQGISYEQYF
15	TRBV28	.	TRBJ1-5	CASTTVGAGNQPQHF
13	TRBV6-1	.	TRBJ2-3	CAGRGFVGDTQYF
14	TRBV28	.	TRBJ2-7	CASSPLGGRYEQYF
15	TRBV14	.	TRBJ2-7	CASSPRDRGFNEQYF
11	TRBV2	.	TRBJ2-7	CASRDRDEQYF
16	TRBV10-3	.	TRBJ2-1	CAISAPQREGRNEQFF
17	TRBV5-1	.	TRBJ1-2	CASSPRDSHGANYGYTF
20	TRBV5-1	.	TRBJ2-7	CASSLVPGLAGVVGTYEQYF
17	TRBV5-1	.	TRBJ2-7	CASSVMGTSGGSSEQYF
13	TRBV28	few	TRBJ1-1	CASGDTLGDEAFF
17	TRBV4-1	.	TRBJ2-3	CASRTGVLAGSTDTQYF
14	TRBV2	once	TRBJ2-4	CASSSGTGIDIQYF
14	TRBV29-1	.	TRBJ1-1	CSVEPHIRNTEAFF
15	TRBV15	.	TRBJ2-1	CATSRGLAGYNEQFF
13	TRBV29-1	.	TRBJ1-4	CSVSGSTNEKLFF
17	TRBV11-1	.	TRBJ2-5	CASSPLQGADYQETQYF
17	TRBV11-3	.	TRBJ1-5	CASTYRTGWVSRQPQHF
16	TRBV2	once	TRBJ2-2	CASSEDRGLVTGELFF
18	TRBV19	.	TRBJ1-1	CASSIDLGQASMNTEAFF
14	TRBV18	few	TRBJ1-1	CASSPDYAATEAFF
12	TRBV5-4	once	TRBJ2-3	CASSRPTDTQYF
15	TRBV15	.	TRBJ1-5	CATSRDREGGQPQHF
16	TRBV27	.	TRBJ2-3	CASSLFGGYVTDTQYF
14	TRBV18	.	TRBJ2-2	CASSPNSLAGELFF
15	TRBV5-1	.	TRBJ1-4	CASSLARGSGEKLFF
16	TRBV7-2	.	TRBJ2-3	CASSLSSRGGADTQYF